These 29 T cell receptor beta chains came from one sample sequenced in a study of blood T cells in healthy people across ages. The use of a sample-barcoded 5' primer and a J-beta primer mix characterized a second PCR of about 7 to 12 cycles. Using its own MiXCR run on the 5' RACE reads, TCRdb lists one record per CDR3 protein. The table records 1.5 million to 2 million distinct CDR3 sequences, approximately 32% of them present only once. Sequenced sample: blood. These TCRs come from a young woman in good health.

Of note for this clonotype: At one end the junction does not follow the germline gene, possibly because of a read error. The chain joins TRBV5-1 to TRBJ2-1; TRBD2 aligns across 8 bases. The CDR3 consists of 14 residues. Germline V gene sequence: CDR1 SGHRS, CDR2 YFSETQ. The CDR3 protein is CASGLSGGDYEQFF. The CDR3 coding sequence is TGCGCCAGCGGCTTGAGCGGGGGTGACTATGAGCAGTTCTTC.

This clonotype occurred a few times. The CDR3 is CAIGDSKSEQYF. Written as DNA, the CDR3 is TGTGCCATCGGGGACAGTAAGAGCGAGCAGTACTTC. The chain uses TRBV10-3 and TRBJ2-7; 7 positions agree with TRBD1. The CDR3 spans 12 residues. V dropped 8 bases and J dropped 6; count of bases not matched to a gene: 7. From germline, CDR1 is ENHRY and CDR2 SYGVKD.

This clonotype was found many times. This chain joins TRBV28 and TRBJ2-7; 8 nucleotides align to TRBD2. V lost 6 bases to trimming and J lost 2 bases; unmatched junction nucleotides: 15. Germline V lookup: CDR1 MDHEN, CDR2 SYDVKM. The CDR3 length is 17 residues. The CDR3 nucleotides are TGTGCCAGCAGCCCCTCCGGCTTAGCGGGGATCACCTACGAGCAGTACTTC. Its translation: CASSPSGLAGITYEQYF.

The rearrangement links TRBV12-3 or TRBV12-4 to TRBJ1-5; a possible D gene is TRBD1 (6 bases). The ends were cut back, 2 bases at V and 0 bases at J, with 11 bases in the middle. The CDR3 consists of 16 residues. The CDR3: CASSLWTEHSNQPQHF. The CDR3 DNA reads as TGTGCCAGCAGTTTATGGACAGAACATAGCAATCAGCCCCAGCATTTT.

Turning to this clonotype: Just one base apart from a much larger clone, this may be a read error. The chain employs TRBV10-3 and TRBJ1-1; D is perhaps TRBD1 (5 bases). The CDR3 sequence is 12 residues long. From germline, CDR1 is ENHRY and CDR2 SYGVKD. CDR3 nucleotide sequence: TGTGCCATCACGGACGTGGGGCATGAAGTTTTCTTT. It yields the protein CAITDVGHEVFF.

This clonotype was picked up a small number of times. The chain recombines TRBV6-1 with TRBJ2-3, with 9 bases lining up with TRBD2. The V segment lost 5 bases and the J segment 3 bases; nucleotides outside the gene matches: 12. Germline CDR1 is MNHNS and CDR2 is SASEGT. The CDR3 runs 17 residues. CDR3 sequence reads: CASSRGTSSGKTDTQYF. The CDR3 nucleotides are TGTGCCAGCAGTCGCGGGACTAGCTCTGGAAAGACAGATACGCAGTATTTT.

On this clonotype itself: A single base separates this from a much larger clone, so it may be a read error. V usage is TRBV12-3 or TRBV12-4 and J usage is TRBJ2-4; no clear D gene. This CDR3 has 12 amino acids. Deletions cut 1 base from V and 13 bases from J, with 11 bases between. CDR3 amino acids: CASSLVRYKQYF. DNA of the CDR3: TGTGCCAGCAGTTTAGTTCGGTACAAGCAGTACTTC.

A word on this clonotype: The missing conserved phenylalanine or tryptophan at the end of this CDR3 makes a read error likely. J is TRBJ2-1 and V is TRBV12-5; tentative D call: TRBD2 (5 bases). CDR1 and CDR2 from the germline V gene are LGHNT and FRNRAP. Trimming left V 8 bases short and J 10 bases short, with 18 bases between. The CDR3 extends over 13 amino acids. CDR3 in amino acids: CASLGSPGKEQFV. The CDR3 DNA reads as TGTGCTAGTTTAGGGAGCCCCGGCAAGGAGCAGTTCGTC.

The chain carries TRBV7-3 and TRBJ2-3, with 7 positions matching TRBD2. V was pared by 2 bases and J by 6 bases, with 8 bases of the junction left unmatched. CDR3 size: 15 residues. Looked up from germline, CDR1 is SGHTA and CDR2 is FQGTGA. The chain's CDR3 is CASSLRAGGRDTQYF. CDR3 nucleotide sequence: TGTGCCAGCAGCTTACGTGCCGGGGGGAGGGATACGCAGTATTTT. The full variable domain, with the rest looked up from reference TRBV7-3 and TRBJ2-3, is GAGVSQTPSNKVTEKGKYVELRCDPISGHTALYWYRQSLGQGPEFLIYFQGTGAADDSGLPNDRFFAVRPEGSVSTLKIQRTERGDSAVYLCASSLRAGGRDTQYFGPGTRLTVL.

Turning to this clonotype: A junction end diverges from the germline sequence, so it may reflect a read error. The rearrangement links TRBV6-1 to TRBJ1-6; D is uncertain. The V gene's germline CDR1 is MNHNS and CDR2 SASEGT. This CDR3 spans 15 amino acids. This chain's CDR3 is CASSDLPSYNSPLHF. The CDR3 nucleotides read TGTGCCAGCAGTGACTTGCCTTCATATAATTCGCCCCTCCACTTT.

The chain is built from TRBV28 and TRBJ1-2, with TRBD1 matching 7 bases. V lost 2 bases and J lost 2; bases outside the gene matches: 5. Germline CDR1 is MDHEN and CDR2 is SYDVKM. The CDR3 runs 15 residues. The DNA for the CDR3 is TGTGCCAGCAGTTTAACAGGGGAGGGAAACTATGGCTACACCTTC. Encoded protein: CASSLTGEGNYGYTF.

This chain joins TRBV24-1 and TRBJ2-1; 11 bases map to TRBD1. The CDR3 has 15 amino acids. Trimming cost V 4 bases and J 10 bases; bases outside gene matches: 8. Germline V gene lookup returns CDR1 KGHDR and CDR2 SFDVKD. The CDR3 sequence is CATSERDRGLREQFF. DNA of the CDR3: TGTGCCACCAGTGAACGGGACAGGGGGTTGAGGGAGCAGTTCTTC.

J is TRBJ2-3 and V is TRBV6-5; D possibly matches TRBD1 or TRBD2 (5 bases each). There are 14 residues in the CDR3. With 6 bases removed from V and 1 base from J, the gap between germline ends came to 11 bases. The germline V gene encodes CDR1 MNHEY and CDR2 SVGAGI. CDR3 DNA: TGTGCCAGCAGCGGGGACGGGCGCACAGATACGCAGTATTTT. Its translation is CASSGDGRTDTQYF.

This clonotype showed up just once. This CDR3 reads CASTFRGGLTDTQYF. The CDR3, as DNA: TGTGCCAGCACCTTCCGGGGGGGCCTAACAGATACGCAGTATTTT. The chain combines TRBV6-1 with TRBJ2-3; 8 bases line up with TRBD2. The junction had 9 bases not matched to a gene; V was cut back by 7 bases and J by 3 bases. Germline V gene sequence: CDR1 MNHNS, CDR2 SASEGT. The CDR3 is 15 amino acids.

The genes are TRBV20-1 and TRBJ1-5; D is ambiguous. The CDR3 has 15 residues. Germline CDR1 reads DFQATT; CDR2 reads SNEGSKA (reference sequence). V dropped 0 bases and J dropped 2 bases, with 11 bases sitting between them. The CDR3 here is CSARDRTRGNQPQHF. The CDR3 DNA reads as TGCAGTGCTAGAGACCGGACGAGGGGCAATCAGCCCCAGCATTTT.

This clonotype turned up a few times. The chain couples TRBV28 to TRBJ2-7, with D possibly being TRBD1 or TRBD2 (5 bases each). V was shortened by 5 bases and J by 2 bases, with 16 bases between the two germline ends. CDR1 MDHEN and CDR2 SYDVKM come from the germline V gene. CDR3 size: 15 residues. CDR3 sequence: CASSEGTQNPYEQYF. The CDR3 nucleotides read TGTGCCAGCAGTGAAGGGACGCAAAACCCCTACGAGCAGTACTTC.

This clonotype was recorded a few times. This chain joins TRBV15 and TRBJ1-2, with D possibly matching TRBD1 (5 bases). Germline-derived CDR1 and CDR2 are LNHNV and YYDKDF (reference sequence). This CDR3 has 15 amino acids. V was clipped by 0 bases and J by 3 bases, with 11 bases between them. CDR3 in DNA: TGTGCCACCAGCAGAGATCTGACAGACTACTATGGCTACACCTTC. This encodes CATSRDLTDYYGYTF.

The V and J genes are TRBV5-1 and TRBJ1-5; TRBD1 might be the D (5 bases). V lost 7 bases and J lost 4, with 15 bases in between. Per germline, CDR1 SGHRS and CDR2 YFSETQ. This CDR3 comprises 14 residues. The CDR3 loop is CASAPDGGNQPQHF. DNA for the CDR3: TGCGCCAGCGCCCCCGACGGGGGGAATCAGCCCCAGCATTTT. The whole variable domain, filled in from reference TRBV5-1 and TRBJ1-5, reads KAGVTQTPRYLIKTRGQQVTLSCSPISGHRSVSWYQQTPGQGLQFLFEYFSETQRNKGNFPGRFSGRQFSNSRSEMNVSTLELGDSALYLCASAPDGGNQPQHFGDGTRLSIL.

This clonotype was observed at least ten times. This rearrangement joins TRBV6-4 to TRBJ2-3; possibly TRBD2 for D (5 bases). Deletions cut 0 bases from V and 1 base from J, with 5 bases between. In germline, CDR1 is MRHNA, CDR2 SNTAGT. The CDR3 is 14 amino acids. The CDR3 protein is CASSDSRGTDTQYF. The CDR3 DNA follows: TGTGCCAGCAGTGACTCGAGGGGCACAGATACGCAGTATTTT.

This clonotype was counted between two and nine times. This sequence joins TRBV5-1 and TRBJ2-7, with D tentatively TRBD1 (6 bases). This CDR3 has 15 amino acids. CDR1 and CDR2 (germline): SGHRS, YFSETQ. V lost 3 bases, J lost 4 bases, and 17 bases lay in between. This chain's CDR3 is CASSSFGTKLYEQYF. The CDR3 nucleotides are TGCGCCAGCAGCTCGTTCGGGACAAAGCTTTACGAGCAGTACTTC.

The chain employs TRBV6-1 and TRBJ2-1; 9 bases align to TRBD1. The CDR3 spans 12 residues. V was clipped by 3 bases and J by 12 bases; unmatched bases: 3. Germline CDR1 and CDR2: MNHNS and SASEGT. CDR3 protein: CASSDLDRGQFF. In nucleotides, the CDR3 is TGTGCCAGCAGTGACCTGGACAGGGGGCAGTTCTTC.

The gene calls are TRBV6-1 and TRBJ2-3, with unresolved D. Germline CDR1 is MNHNS and CDR2 is SASEGT. This CDR3 has 13 amino acids. V lost 7 bases and J lost 4, with 12 bases in between. CDR3 bases: TGTGCCAGCACGCAGCACCTCTCAGATACGCAGTATTTT. Amino acids: CASTQHLSDTQYF.

The rearrangement links TRBV12-3 or TRBV12-4 to TRBJ2-3; perhaps TRBD1 as D (6 bases). The CDR3 covers 14 residues. V was clipped by 5 bases and J by 1 base, with 10 bases between them. CDR3 coding DNA: TGTGCCAGCAGTACAGGGCAGCGCACAGATACGCAGTATTTT. Amino acids: CASSTGQRTDTQYF.

The rearrangement joins TRBV20-1 to TRBJ1-2; possible D gene TRBD1, 6 bases. Between the trimmed V and J ends, which lost 7 bases and 3 bases, there was a span of 12 bases. The CDR3 is 12 amino acids. Germline V gives CDR1 DFQATT, CDR2 SNEGSKA (reference sequence). CDR3 bases: TGCAGTGACAGGGTAGGGGACTATGGCTACACCTTC. This translates into CSDRVGDYGYTF.

Notes on this clonotype: A read error may be the cause here, since a much bigger clone is one base away. The chain recombines TRBV7-2 with TRBJ2-1, with 8 bases fitting TRBD1. V lost 4 bases to trimming and J lost 5 bases; unmatched junction nucleotides: 7. This CDR3 has 15 amino acids. Germline V gene lookup returns CDR1 SGHTA and CDR2 FQGNSA. CDR3 bases: TGTGCCAGCAGCTATGGACAGGGATCACACAATGAGCAGTTCTTC. This gives the protein CASSYGQGSHNEQFF.

The J gene is TRBJ1-4, the V gene TRBV4-2; D possibly corresponds to TRBD1 (5 bases). Germline CDR1 is LGHNA and CDR2 is YNFKEQ. CDR3 length: 17 amino acids. The ends were cut back, 1 base at V and 4 bases at J, with 16 bases in the middle. The CDR3 nucleotides are TGTGCCAGCAGCCAAGGGTGGTCGGACAAGAATAATGAAAAACTGTTTTTT. This sequence encodes CASSQGWSDKNNEKLFF.

The chain carries TRBV20-1 and TRBJ1-6; tentatively, D is TRBD1 (5 bases). V dropped 0 bases and J dropped 6 bases, with 15 bases sitting between them. Germline V gives CDR1 DFQATT, CDR2 SNEGSKA (reference sequence). The CDR3 is 16 amino acids. CDR3 loop: CSAREVGAFINSPLHF. The CDR3 region has the DNA TGCAGTGCTAGAGAGGTCGGGGCGTTCATTAATTCACCCCTCCACTTT.

This rearrangement joins TRBV30 to TRBJ2-1, with 8 nucleotides matching TRBD2. With V trimmed by 0 bases and J by 9 bases, 7 bases remained unmatched. In germline, CDR1 is GTSNPN, CDR2 SVGIG (reference sequence). The CDR3 length is 14 residues. CDR3 in amino acids: CAWSVLTSEAEQFF. Written as DNA, the CDR3 is TGTGCCTGGAGTGTCCTGACTAGCGAGGCTGAGCAGTTCTTC.

This CDR3 reads CASKSSSINEKLFF. In nucleotides, the CDR3 is TGCGCCAGTAAGTCGTCCAGTATCAATGAAAAACTGTTTTTT. The V gene is TRBV10-2, the J gene TRBJ1-4, with D unclear. Germline-derived CDR1 and CDR2 are WSHSY and SAAADI. Trimming cost V 9 bases and J 5 bases, with 16 bases left between them. This CDR3 region has 14 residues.